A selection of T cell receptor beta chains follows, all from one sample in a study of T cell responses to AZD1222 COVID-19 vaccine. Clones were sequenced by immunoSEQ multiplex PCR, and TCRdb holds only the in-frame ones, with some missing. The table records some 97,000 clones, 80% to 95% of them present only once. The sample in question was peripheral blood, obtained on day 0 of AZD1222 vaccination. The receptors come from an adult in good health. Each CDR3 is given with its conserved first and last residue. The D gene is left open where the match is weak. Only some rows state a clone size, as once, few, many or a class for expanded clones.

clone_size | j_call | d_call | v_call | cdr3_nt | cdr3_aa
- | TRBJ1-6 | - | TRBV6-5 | TGTGCCAGCAGTTACTCAGCGCAGGGTAGCAATTCACCCCTCCACTTT | CASSYSAQGSNSPLHF
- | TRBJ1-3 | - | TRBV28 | TGTGCCAGCAGCGTACCGACAGGCTTCGGAAACACCATATATTTT | CASSVPTGFGNTIYF
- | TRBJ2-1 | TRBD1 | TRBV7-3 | TGTGCCAGCAGCTTGAGTCCCGGGACAGGTGGGGACAATGAGCAGTTCTTC | CASSLSPGTGGDNEQFF
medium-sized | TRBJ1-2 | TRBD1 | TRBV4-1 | TGCGCCAGCAGCCAAGAGACAGGGGGAGAATGGTATGGCTACACCTTC | CASSQETGGEWYGYTF
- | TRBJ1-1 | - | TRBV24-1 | TGTGCCACCAGTGAGTCAGGGAGGACTGAAGCTTTCTTT | CATSESGRTEAFF
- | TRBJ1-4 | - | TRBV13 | TGTGCCAGCAGCTTAGTCGACAGTCTGAATGAAAAACTGTTTTTT | CASSLVDSLNEKLFF
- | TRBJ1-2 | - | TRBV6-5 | TGTGCCAGCAGATCCGGGACACTTAACTATGGCTACACCTTC | CASRSGTLNYGYTF
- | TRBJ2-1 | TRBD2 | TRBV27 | TGTGCCAGCAGTCTTAGCGGGAGGGGTTCCTACAATGAGCAGTTCTTC | CASSLSGRGSYNEQFF
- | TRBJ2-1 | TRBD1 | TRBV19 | TGTGCCAGTAGTATAGACGGGACAGGGGCGGGTGAGCAGTTCTTC | CASSIDGTGAGEQFF
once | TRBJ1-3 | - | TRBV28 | TGTGCCAGCAGGGGGTCCGGTGGAAACACCATATATTTT | CASRGSGGNTIYF
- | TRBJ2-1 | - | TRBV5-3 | TGTGCCAGAAGCTTGGAGGAGCTCAGCTCCTACAATGAGCAGTTCTTC | CARSLEELSSYNEQFF
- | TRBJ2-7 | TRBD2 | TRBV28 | TGTGCCAGCAGGGGGCGACTAGCGGGAAAAGGAGGCGAGCAGTACTTC | CASRGRLAGKGGEQYF
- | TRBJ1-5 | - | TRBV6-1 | TGTGCCAGCAGTGAAGTTGGGACGGGGGAACAGCCCCAGCATTTT | CASSEVGTGEQPQHF
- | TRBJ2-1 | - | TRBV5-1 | TGCGCCAGCAGCTTGAAGGAGACTAGGAGGAATGAGCAGTTCTTC | CASSLKETRRNEQFF
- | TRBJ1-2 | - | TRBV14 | TGTGCCAGCAGCCAAGATCAGGGAGTGGTCGATGGCTACACCTTC | CASSQDQGVVDGYTF
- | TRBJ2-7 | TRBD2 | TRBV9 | TGTGCCAGCAGCGTAGCGGTAGCGGGAGCCCAGACCCAGCAGTACTTC | CASSVAVAGAQTQQYF
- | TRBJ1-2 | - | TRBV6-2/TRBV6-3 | TGTGCCAGCAGCTCTCTGGGACTCATCTATGGCTACACCTTC | CASSSLGLIYGYTF
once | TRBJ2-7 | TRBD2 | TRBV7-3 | TGTGCCAGCAGCTCCGGGACTAGCGGGGGGGAGCAGTACTTC | CASSSGTSGGEQYF
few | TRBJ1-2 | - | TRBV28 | TGTGCCAGCAGTTTAATCTCCTATGGCTACACCTTC | CASSLISYGYTF
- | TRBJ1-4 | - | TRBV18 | TGTGCCAGCTCACCTACAGCAACTAATGAAAAACTGTTTTTT | CASSPTATNEKLFF
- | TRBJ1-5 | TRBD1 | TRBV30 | TGTGCCTGGACGATGGGACAGGGGTATCAGCCCCAGCATTTT | CAWTMGQGYQPQHF
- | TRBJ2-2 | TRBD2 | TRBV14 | TGTGCCAGCAGCCCAGGGACTAGCTTTGGCGTCGCCGGGGAGCTGTTTTTT | CASSPGTSFGVAGELFF
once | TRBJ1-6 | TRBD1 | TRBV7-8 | TGTGCCAGCAGCTTATCAGGGGGCTATAATTCACCCCTCCACTTT | CASSLSGGYNSPLHF
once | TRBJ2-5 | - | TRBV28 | TGTGCCAGCACCACGGGACACCAAGAGACCCAGTACTTC | CASTTGHQETQYF
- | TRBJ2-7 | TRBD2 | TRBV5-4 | TGTGCCAGCAGCTTCGGGACTAGAGTGCACGAGCAGTACTTC | CASSFGTRVHEQYF
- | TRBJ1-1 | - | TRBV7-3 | TGTGCCAGCAGCCTAACGGCCGGCAGGGGCGGAACTGAAGCTTTCTTT | CASSLTAGRGGTEAFF
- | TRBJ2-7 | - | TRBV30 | TGTGCCTGGAGCAACCCCCCAGGGACCTACGAGCAGTACTTC | CAWSNPPGTYEQYF
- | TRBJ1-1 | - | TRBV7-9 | TGTGCCAGCAGCTTAGAATGGTGGAAAGTTGGGGAGAACACTGAAGCTTTCTTT | CASSLEWWKVGENTEAFF
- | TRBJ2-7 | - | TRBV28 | TGTGCCAGCAGCCCCCGGGGAGGGCAGTACTTC | CASSPRGGQYF
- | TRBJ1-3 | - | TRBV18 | TGTGCCAGCTCACCCGACAGACCAGGAAACACCATATATTTT | CASSPDRPGNTIYF
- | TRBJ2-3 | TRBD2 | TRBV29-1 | TGCAGCGTTGAAGGGACTAGCGGTAGCACAGATACGCAGTATTTT | CSVEGTSGSTDTQYF
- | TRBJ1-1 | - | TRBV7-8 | TGTGCCAGCAGCTTAGTGGACAGCAACACTGAAGCTTTCTTT | CASSLVDSNTEAFF
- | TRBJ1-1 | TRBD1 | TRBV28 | TGTGCCAGCAGACTAACAGGGGGTTACACTGAAGCTTTCTTT | CASRLTGGYTEAFF
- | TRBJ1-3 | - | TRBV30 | TGTGCCTGGAGTGTACGGGCAGGGAGTTATCACACCATATATTTT | CAWSVRAGSYHTIYF
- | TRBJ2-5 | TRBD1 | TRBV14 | TGTGCCAGCAGCTACGAACCAACAGGGGGCAGAGAGACCCAGTACTTC | CASSYEPTGGRETQYF
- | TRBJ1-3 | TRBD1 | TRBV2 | TGTGCCAGCAGTGAATGGACCCAGGGGGGGCGAGGAAACACCATATATTTT | CASSEWTQGGRGNTIYF
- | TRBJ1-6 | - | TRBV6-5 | TGTGCCAGCAGTTACTCGGGCAACCCAGGGGACTCACCCCTCCACTTT | CASSYSGNPGDSPLHF
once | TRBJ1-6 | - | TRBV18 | TGTGCCAGCTCACCTCAGGACGGTTCACCCCTCCACTTT | CASSPQDGSPLHF
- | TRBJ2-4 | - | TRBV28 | TGTGCCAGCAGTTTAGCGGCCACAAAAAACATTCAGTACTTC | CASSLAATKNIQYF
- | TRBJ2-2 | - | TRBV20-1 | TGCAGTGCTAGTCGGGGGCCGGACACCGGGGAGCTGTTTTTT | CSASRGPDTGELFF
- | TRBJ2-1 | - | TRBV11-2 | TGTGCCAGCAGCTCGGTAACCGGGACCCGGACCAATGAGCAGTTCTTC | CASSSVTGTRTNEQFF
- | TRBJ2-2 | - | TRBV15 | TGTGCCACCAGCAGAGATCGGGGCAGGTTTAGGGCCGGGGAGCTGTTTTTT | CATSRDRGRFRAGELFF
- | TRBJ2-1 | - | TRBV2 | TGTGCCAGCAGTGAAAGGGAAGGACGCTGGGGCCCCGAGCAGTTCTTC | CASSEREGRWGPEQFF
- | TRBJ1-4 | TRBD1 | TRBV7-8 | TGTGCCAGCAGCCAGGACAGGGGTGAAAAACTGTTTTTT | CASSQDRGEKLFF
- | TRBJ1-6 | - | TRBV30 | TGTGCCTGGAGTCCCGCGGGAGGTCCGGCGTCCCATAATTCACCCCTCCACTTT | CAWSPAGGPASHNSPLHF
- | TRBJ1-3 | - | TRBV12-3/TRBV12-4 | TGTGCCCATGCGGCTGGAAACACCATATATTTT | CAHAAGNTIYF
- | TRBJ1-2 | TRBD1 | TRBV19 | TGTGCCAGTGGGGTAGGAAGGACAGGGGGCTACTATGGCTACACCTTC | CASGVGRTGGYYGYTF
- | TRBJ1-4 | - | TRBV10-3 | TGTGCCATCAGTGAGGGGTCTAATGAAAAACTGTTTTTT | CAISEGSNEKLFF
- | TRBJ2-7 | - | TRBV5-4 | TGTGCCAGCAGCTTGGGAAGGGGTGGATACGAGCAGTACTTC | CASSLGRGGYEQYF